This TCR beta chain comes out of a study of blood T cell repertoires in COVID-19. Across the whole study: Samples came from the United States, Italy and Spain, spanning acute and convalescent COVID-19. PBMCs, B-cell-depleted T cells, or T cells were the source of the cDNA or gDNA that made up the material.

In the authors' workflow: Reference gene primer amplification gave nucleated cell count estimates. Sequencing used immunoSEQ multiplex PCR; TCRdb keeps in-frame clones, though not all of them. D and trimming were read from the DNA, whereas the V and J calls and clone size are those reported in that table. The data hold around 69,000 clones, with approximately 92% observed a single time. V trimming: 3 bases; J trimming: 0 bases; junction bases outside the gene matches: 8. The germline V gene encodes CDR1 MNHEY and CDR2 SMNVEV (reference sequence). The CDR3 covers 17 residues. The origin of this receptor is a woman aged 50 to 65 with active COVID-19. The chain uses TRBV27 and TRBJ2-4, with 7 positions matching TRBD1. The sequenced material came from peripheral blood. CDR3 in amino acids: CASSFLYRGRAKNIQYF. As DNA, the CDR3 is TGTGCCAGCAGTTTCTTATACAGGGGACGAGCCAAAAACATTCAGTACTTC.